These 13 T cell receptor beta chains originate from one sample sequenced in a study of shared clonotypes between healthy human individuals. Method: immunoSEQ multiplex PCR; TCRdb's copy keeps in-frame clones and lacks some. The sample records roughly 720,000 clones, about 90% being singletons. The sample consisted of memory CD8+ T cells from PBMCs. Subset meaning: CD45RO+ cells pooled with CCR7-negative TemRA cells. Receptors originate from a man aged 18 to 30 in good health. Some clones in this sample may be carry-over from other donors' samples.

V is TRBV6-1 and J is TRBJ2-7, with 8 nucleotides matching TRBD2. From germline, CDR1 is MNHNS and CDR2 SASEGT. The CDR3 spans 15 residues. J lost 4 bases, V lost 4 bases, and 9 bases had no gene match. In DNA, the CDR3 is TGTGCCAGCAGTGGCCCTAGCGGGCGGAGATACGAGCAGTACTTC. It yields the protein CASSGPSGRRYEQYF.

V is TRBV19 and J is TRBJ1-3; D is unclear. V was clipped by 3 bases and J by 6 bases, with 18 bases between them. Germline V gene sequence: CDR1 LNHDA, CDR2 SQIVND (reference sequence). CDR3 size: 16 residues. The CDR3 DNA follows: TGTGCCAGTAGTATCGGGTCCAGCGTCTACGAAAACACCATATATTTT. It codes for CASSIGSSVYENTIYF.

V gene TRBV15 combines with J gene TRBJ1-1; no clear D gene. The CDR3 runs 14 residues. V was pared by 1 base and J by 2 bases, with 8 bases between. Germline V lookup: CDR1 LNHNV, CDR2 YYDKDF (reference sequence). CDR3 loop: CATSRVRGNTEAFF. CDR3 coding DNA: TGTGCCACCAGCAGAGTACGGGGTAACACTGAAGCTTTCTTT.

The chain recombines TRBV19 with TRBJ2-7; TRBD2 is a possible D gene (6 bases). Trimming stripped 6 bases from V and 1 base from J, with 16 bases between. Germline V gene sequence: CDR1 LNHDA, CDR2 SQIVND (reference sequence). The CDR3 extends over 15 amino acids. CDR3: CASRPVAGGSYEQYF. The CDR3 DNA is TGTGCCAGTAGGCCCGTAGCTGGGGGGTCCTACGAGCAGTACTTC.

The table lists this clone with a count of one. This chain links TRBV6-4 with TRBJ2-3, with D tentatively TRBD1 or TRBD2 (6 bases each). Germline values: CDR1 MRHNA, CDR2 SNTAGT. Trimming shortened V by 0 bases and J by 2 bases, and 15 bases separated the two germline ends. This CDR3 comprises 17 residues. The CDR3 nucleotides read TGTGCCAGCAGTGACTCCCGAGAGTCGGGGGCCACAGATACGCAGTATTTT. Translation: CASSDSRESGATDTQYF.

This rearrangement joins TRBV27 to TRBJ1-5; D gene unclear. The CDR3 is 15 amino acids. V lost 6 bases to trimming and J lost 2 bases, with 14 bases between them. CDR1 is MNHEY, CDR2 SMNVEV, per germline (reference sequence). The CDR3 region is CASSPPGVGNQPQHF. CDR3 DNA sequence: TGTGCCAGCAGCCCCCCCGGGGTGGGCAATCAGCCCCAGCATTTT.

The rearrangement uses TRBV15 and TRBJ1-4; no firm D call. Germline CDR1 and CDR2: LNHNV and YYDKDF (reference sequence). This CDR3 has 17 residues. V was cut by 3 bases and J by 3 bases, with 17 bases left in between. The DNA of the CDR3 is TGTGCCACCAGCAGCCGAATGATGTGGGAGGCTAATGAAAAACTGTTTTTT. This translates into CATSSRMMWEANEKLFF.

CDR3 sequence (DNA): TGCGCCAGCAGCCCGGGGGACGGGAACACCGGGGAGCTGTTTTTT. This encodes CASSPGDGNTGELFF. This chain links TRBV4-1 with TRBJ2-2, with D maybe TRBD2 (6 bases). Germline V gene lookup returns CDR1 MGHRA and CDR2 YSYEKL. CDR3 length: 15 residues. Deletions cut 4 bases from V and 1 base from J, with 10 bases between.

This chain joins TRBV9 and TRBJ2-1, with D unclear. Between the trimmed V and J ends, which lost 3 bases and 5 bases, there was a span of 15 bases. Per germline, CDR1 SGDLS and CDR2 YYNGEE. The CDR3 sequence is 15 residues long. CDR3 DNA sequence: TGTGCCAGCAGCGACCGCGGCGCACCAAACAATGAGCAGTTCTTC. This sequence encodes CASSDRGAPNNEQFF.

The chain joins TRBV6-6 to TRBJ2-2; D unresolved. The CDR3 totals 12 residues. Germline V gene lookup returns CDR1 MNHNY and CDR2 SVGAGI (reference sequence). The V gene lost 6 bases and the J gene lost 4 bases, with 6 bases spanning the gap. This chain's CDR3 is CASRIVTGELFF. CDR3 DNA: TGTGCCAGCAGAATAGTCACCGGGGAGCTGTTTTTT.

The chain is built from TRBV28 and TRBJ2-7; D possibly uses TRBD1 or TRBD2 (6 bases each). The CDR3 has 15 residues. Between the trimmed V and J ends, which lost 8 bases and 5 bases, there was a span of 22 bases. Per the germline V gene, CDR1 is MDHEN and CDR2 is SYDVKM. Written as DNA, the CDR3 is TGTGCCAGCCGGTTGTGGCGGGACCACAGGGACGAGCAGTACTTC. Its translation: CASRLWRDHRDEQYF.

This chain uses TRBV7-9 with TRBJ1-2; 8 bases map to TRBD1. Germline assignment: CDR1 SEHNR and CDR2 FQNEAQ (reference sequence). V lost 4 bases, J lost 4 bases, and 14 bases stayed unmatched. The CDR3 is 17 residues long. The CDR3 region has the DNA TGTGCCAGCAGCTCTTTTTGGACCGACAGGGGCCCCTATGGCTACACCTTC. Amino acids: CASSSFWTDRGPYGYTF.

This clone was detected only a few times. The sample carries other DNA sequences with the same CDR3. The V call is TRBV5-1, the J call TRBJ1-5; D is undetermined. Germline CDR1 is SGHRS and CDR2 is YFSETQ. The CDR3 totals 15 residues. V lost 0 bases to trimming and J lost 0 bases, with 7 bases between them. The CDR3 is CASSLGTSSNQPQHF. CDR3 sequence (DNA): TGCGCCAGCAGCTTGGGCACCAGTAGCAATCAGCCCCAGCATTTT.